Reported below is one TCR beta chain. A junction boundary mismatches the germline segment, possibly from a read error. The donors, all healthy, were Caucasians living in Russia, aged about 6 to 100. This sample stems from a study of blood T cells in healthy people across ages. For the study at large: Through template switching, about one barcoded beta molecule was captured per two T cells, as measured in model experiments.

Germline loops: CDR1 DFQATT, CDR2 SNEGSKA (reference sequence). This CDR3 has 16 amino acids. A second about 7 to 12 cycle PCR used barcoded and J-beta primers. Every sample gave at least 2.5 million paired-end reads containing CDR3. TCRdb independently ran MiXCR on the 5' RACE reads; one entry per CDR3 protein. Here the sample spans around 1,800,000 distinct CDR3 sequences, about 39% being singletons. This sequence joins TRBV20-1 and TRBJ1-5; D not resolved. This TCR was recovered from a human donor in good health. The sequenced sample was blood. For the CDR3, the DNA is TGCAGTGCTAGTTCCGGCCAGATAAATAGCGATCAGCCCCAGCATTTT. Translated, it gives CSASSGQINSDQPQHF.